The T cell receptor (beta chain) under discussion was sequenced for a study of blood T cell repertoires in COVID-19. As to this clone: Compared with germline, one end of the junction differs, possibly owing to a read error.

Method: immunoSEQ multiplex PCR; TCRdb's copy keeps in-frame clones and lacks some. The repertoire includes a few hundred thousand clones, around 90% of them detected once, and approximately 2.9% sits in the top ten. The TCR was taken from a man in his sixties with acute or convalescent COVID-19. The specimen sequenced was peripheral blood.

The CDR3 sequence: CASSQESGGRLF. The CDR3 DNA reads as TGTGCCAGCAGCCAAGAGAGCGGGGGGCGGCTCTTC. The chain links TRBV5-4 to TRBJ2-1; 9 nucleotides line up with TRBD2. Germline CDR1 is SGHNT and CDR2 is YYREEE (reference sequence). The CDR3 is made up of 12 amino acids.